These 14 T cell receptor beta chains came from one sample sequenced in a study of blood T cell repertoires in COVID-19 (dated by TCRdb to the early 2020s). The protocol used for the library was the immunoSEQ multiplex PCR assay. Sourced from immuneACCESS, this table was stored by TCRdb with only in-frame sequences that have V and J called. A share of the clones is absent; for the studies checked, an unresolved V gene accounts for under half, and the remainder has no known explanation. The sample table lists under 250,000 clones, roughly 85% of them with a count of one. The ten largest clones represent 3% to 4.5% of the sample. Sequenced input: PBMCs or T cells enriched from blood (not recorded which). These receptors all come from a woman between 40 and 50 years old who had been exposed to COVID-19.

This clone showed up just once. The J gene is TRBJ2-1, the V gene TRBV2; D perhaps matches TRBD1 (5 bases). V dropped 5 bases and J dropped 0 bases, with 11 bases sitting between them. CDR3 length equals 15 residues. The V gene's germline CDR1 is SNHLY and CDR2 FYNNEI. The DNA of the CDR3 is TGTGCCAGCAGTCTTAGGACAAACTCCTACAATGAGCAGTTCTTC. Residues: CASSLRTNSYNEQFF.

The table lists this clone with a count of one. The rearrangement joins TRBV7-2 to TRBJ2-7, with D maybe TRBD1 (5 bases). The CDR3 has 13 amino acids. Trimming left V 0 bases short and J 6 bases short, with 9 bases between. Germline V gene sequence: CDR1 SGHTA, CDR2 FQGNSA. The CDR3 spells CASSLAREGEQYF. The CDR3 DNA follows: TGTGCCAGCAGCTTAGCCAGGGAAGGCGAGCAGTACTTC.

This clone was picked up many times. V and J are TRBV9 and TRBJ1-6; D unresolved. Germline V CDR1 and CDR2: SGDLS, YYNGEE. Trimming shortened V by 2 bases and J by 7 bases, and 7 bases separated the two germline ends. This CDR3 contains 13 residues. CDR3 nucleotide sequence: TGTGCCAGCAGCGTGGCTAGGAATTCACCCCTCCACTTT. Translation gives CASSVARNSPLHF.

V usage is TRBV9 and J usage is TRBJ2-1; D not resolved. Germline values: CDR1 SGDLS, CDR2 YYNGEE. Trimming stripped 1 base from V and 13 bases from J, with 12 bases between. The CDR3 has 12 residues. CDR3 sequence (DNA): TGTGCCAGCAGCGTACTCCCGTGGGCTCAGTTCTTC. It encodes CASSVLPWAQFF.

The CDR3 DNA reads as TGTGCCAGCAGCTTAGCCGACTTAAGGACAGATACGCAGTATTTT. This gives the protein CASSLADLRTDTQYF. This sequence joins TRBV7-9 and TRBJ2-3, with no clear D. Trimming took off 0 bases at V and 3 bases at J, with 10 bases between the two ends. Germline CDR1 and CDR2: SEHNR and FQNEAQ (reference sequence). The CDR3 runs to 15 residues.

This clone showed up just a few times. This chain uses TRBV7-9 with TRBJ1-4, with no clear D. Looked up from germline, CDR1 is SEHNR and CDR2 is FQNEAQ (reference sequence). The CDR3 is 15 residues long. The ends were cut back, 5 bases at V and 7 bases at J, with 17 bases in the middle. CDR3 sequence: CASSPPGGSIEKLFF. CDR3 in DNA: TGTGCCAGCAGCCCCCCGGGAGGGAGTATTGAAAAACTGTTTTTT.

The V and J genes are TRBV6-5 and TRBJ2-7, with TRBD2 identical over 11 bases. There are 16 residues in the CDR3. J was trimmed by 2 bases and V by 2 bases; bases with no gene match: 5. In germline, CDR1 is MNHEY, CDR2 SVGAGI. The CDR3 is CASSYRLAGGPYEQYF. In nucleotides, the CDR3 is TGTGCCAGCAGTTACCGTCTAGCGGGGGGACCCTACGAGCAGTACTTC.

The gene calls are TRBV6-2 or TRBV6-3 and TRBJ2-5; D ambiguous. The V gene's germline CDR1 is MNHEY and CDR2 SVGEGT. The CDR3 has 11 residues. Trimming removed 4 bases at V and 4 bases at J, with 4 bases between. CDR3 in amino acids: CASSFLETQYF. The CDR3 DNA reads TGTGCCAGCAGTTTCCTAGAGACCCAGTACTTC.

The J gene is TRBJ1-6, the V gene TRBV9; no clear D. The germline V gene encodes CDR1 SGDLS and CDR2 YYNGEE. Trimming took 0 bases from V and 4 from J, leaving 5 bases between them. The CDR3 sequence is 14 residues long. The CDR3: CASSVARYNSPLHF. The DNA of the CDR3 is TGTGCCAGCAGCGTAGCTAGGTATAATTCACCCCTCCACTTT.

This clone appeared once. This chain links TRBV9 with TRBJ1-2; 7 nucleotides match TRBD1. V lost 0 bases to trimming and J lost 2 bases; unmatched junction nucleotides: 10. CDR1 SGDLS and CDR2 YYNGEE come from the germline V gene. This CDR3 is built from 17 residues. CDR3: CASSVVTGLGGNYGYTF. As DNA, the CDR3 is TGTGCCAGCAGCGTAGTGACCGGGCTAGGGGGCAACTATGGCTACACCTTC.

Comment on this clone: This CDR3 is also generated by other DNA sequences in the sample. The chain uses TRBV19 and TRBJ1-1, with D tentatively TRBD1 (5 bases). The CDR3 extends over 14 amino acids. Between the trimmed V and J ends, which lost 2 bases and 1 base, there was a span of 8 bases. CDR1 is LNHDA and CDR2 is SQIVND in the germline V gene (reference sequence). CDR3 DNA: TGTGCCAGTAGTATATCTGACAGGAACACTGAAGCTTTCTTT. As protein: CASSISDRNTEAFF. Supplemented by reference TRBV19 and TRBJ1-1, the full variable domain reads DGGITQSPKYLFRKEGQNVTLSCEQNLNHDAMYWYRQDPGQGLRLIYYSQIVNDFQKGDIAEGYSVSREKKESFPLTVTSAQKNPTAFYLCASSISDRNTEAFFGQGTRLTVV.

This chain links TRBV2 with TRBJ2-3, with 10 nucleotides matching TRBD2. CDR1 is SNHLY and CDR2 is FYNNEI in the germline V gene. This CDR3 has 16 amino acids. The V segment lost 3 bases and the J segment 2 bases; nucleotides outside the gene matches: 5. This chain's CDR3 is CASSDTSGALTDTQYF. The CDR3 DNA follows: TGTGCCAGCAGTGACACTAGCGGGGCCCTCACAGATACGCAGTATTTT.

The chain is built from TRBV30 and TRBJ1-2, with 8 bases lining up with TRBD1. Germline lookup yields CDR1 GTSNPN and CDR2 SVGIG (reference sequence). This CDR3 comprises 12 residues. J lost 6 bases, V lost 4 bases, and 4 bases had no gene match. The DNA for the CDR3 is TGTGCCTGGACCCTGACAGGGGATGGCTACACCTTC. It specifies CAWTLTGDGYTF.

This clone was counted a few times. This rearrangement joins TRBV6-5 to TRBJ1-1; 7 nucleotides match TRBD1. Germline CDR1 reads MNHEY; CDR2 reads SVGAGI. V dropped 5 bases and J dropped 5; count of bases not matched to a gene: 11. The length of the CDR3 is 15 residues. This CDR3 reads CASSPRRTGGTEAFF. CDR3 in DNA: TGTGCCAGCAGTCCTCGAAGGACAGGTGGGACTGAAGCTTTCTTT.